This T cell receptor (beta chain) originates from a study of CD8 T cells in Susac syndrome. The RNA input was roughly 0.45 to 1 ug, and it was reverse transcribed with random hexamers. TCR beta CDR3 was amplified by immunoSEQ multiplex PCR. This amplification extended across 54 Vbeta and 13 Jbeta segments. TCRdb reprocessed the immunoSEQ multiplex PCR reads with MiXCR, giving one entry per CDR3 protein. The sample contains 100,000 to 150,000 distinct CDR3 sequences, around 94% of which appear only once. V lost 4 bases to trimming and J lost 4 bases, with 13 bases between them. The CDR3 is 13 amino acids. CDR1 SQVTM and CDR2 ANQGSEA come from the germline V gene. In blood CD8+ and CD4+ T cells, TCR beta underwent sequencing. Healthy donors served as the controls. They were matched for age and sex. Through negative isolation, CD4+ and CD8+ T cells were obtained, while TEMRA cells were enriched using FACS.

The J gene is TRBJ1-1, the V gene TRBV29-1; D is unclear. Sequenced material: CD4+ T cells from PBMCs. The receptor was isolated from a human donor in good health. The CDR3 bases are TGCAGCGTTGGGTGGAGTGAAGGCACTGAAGCTTTCTTT. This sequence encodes CSVGWSEGTEAFF.